This entry concerns a single T cell receptor beta chain. Original data processing: Scientists estimated how many nucleated cells there were by amplifying reference gene primers. Some clones are missing from TCRdb's copy, which holds only in-frame ones; the method was immunoSEQ multiplex PCR. The V and J calls and clone size were taken over from that table, and D and trimming were inferred from the DNA. The top ten clones hold roughly 3% of a sample with some 250,000 clones, approximately 83% of them seen once. This CDR3 is 16 amino acids long. Germline loops: CDR1 SGHNT, CDR2 YYREEE (reference sequence). The V end was cut by 2 bases, the J end by 1 base, with 15 bases between. The source of the sample is a study of blood T cell repertoires in COVID-19. Study details: Samples came from the United States, Italy and Spain, spanning acute and convalescent COVID-19. PBMCs, B-cell-depleted T cells, or T cells were the source of the cDNA or gDNA that made up the material.

The clonotype originates from a woman between 25 and 40 years old who had recovered from COVID-19. The chain has TRBV5-4 and TRBJ1-1; TRBD1 might be the D (6 bases). The specimen was peripheral blood. CDR3 sequence reads: CASSFARGGGNTEAFF. The CDR3 region has the DNA TGTGCCAGCAGCTTTGCCCGAGGGGGGGGGAACACTGAAGCTTTCTTT. The whole variable domain, filled in from reference TRBV5-4 and TRBJ1-1, reads ETGVTQSPTHLIKTRGQQVTLRCSSQSGHNTVSWYQQALGQGPQFIFQYYREEENGRGNFPPRFSGLQFPNYSSELNVNALELDDSALYLCASSFARGGGNTEAFFGQGTRLTVV.